One and the same sample provided the 12 T cell receptor beta chains below, sequenced in a study of Graves' ophthalmopathy and Graves' hyperthyroidism. RNA transcripts served as template for amplifying TCR beta CDR3 sequences. HTBI primers were employed in first-round RT-PCR, then a second-round multiplex PCR followed. Each CDR3 protein gets one entry after TCRdb re-called the multiplex PCR reads with MiXCR. The table shows about 640,000 distinct CDR3 sequences, with over 40% occurring only once. The sequencing sample was made of peripheral blood. The receptor set was obtained from an adult man with Graves' ophthalmopathy.

This clonotype was seen ten or more times. The V gene is TRBV25-1, the J gene TRBJ2-7; D ambiguous. The CDR3 spans 13 residues. Between the trimmed V and J ends, which lost 6 bases and 3 bases, there was a span of 12 bases. The germline CDR1 and CDR2 sequences are MGHDK and SYGVNS. CDR3 in DNA: TGTGCCAGCAGCCCCGAGTGGGGCTACGAGCAGTACTTC. It is translated as CASSPEWGYEQYF.

A note on this clonotype: At one end the junction does not follow the germline gene, possibly because of a read error. The chain is built from TRBV12-3 or TRBV12-4 and TRBJ2-2; a weak D match, TRBD1 (6 bases). This CDR3 has 14 amino acids. The CDR3 reads CASNGGRNSGELFF. The CDR3 region has the DNA TGTGCCAGCAATGGGGGCCGGAACTCCGGGGAGCTGTTTTTT.

J is TRBJ1-4 and V is TRBV10-3, with 12 bases aligning to TRBD1. The CDR3 loop spans 17 amino acids. V shed 4 bases, J shed 5 bases, and the junction held 8 bases outside the gene matches. CDR1 and CDR2 from the germline V gene are ENHRY and SYGVKD. CDR3: CAISAPGTGGPNEKLFF. The CDR3 DNA reads TGTGCCATCAGTGCGCCCGGGACAGGGGGCCCAAATGAAAAACTGTTTTTT.

The sample holds many counts of this clonotype. The J gene is TRBJ2-5, the V gene TRBV4-2; weak D call: TRBD2 (5 bases). The CDR3 totals 16 residues. From germline, CDR1 is LGHNA and CDR2 YNFKEQ. V was trimmed by 5 bases and J by 5 bases, leaving 21 bases between them. CDR3 region: CASSIHAEGSEETQYF. The CDR3 DNA reads TGTGCCAGCAGCATACATGCCGAGGGCTCCGAGGAGACCCAGTACTTC.

Details on this clonotype: Likely a read error: the CDR3 ends without its conserved phenylalanine or tryptophan. V and J are TRBV7-2 and TRBJ2-7, with D maybe TRBD2 (6 bases). Germline V lookup: CDR1 SGHTA, CDR2 FQGNSA. The V gene lost 4 bases and the J gene lost 4 bases, with 17 bases spanning the gap. The CDR3 is 15 residues long. The CDR3 DNA follows: TGTGCCAGCAGCTATGTAATCGGACTAAGATACGAGCAGTACCTC. Protein sequence: CASSYVIGLRYEQYL.

The gene calls are TRBV2 and TRBJ2-5; 8 nucleotides match TRBD1. V lost 6 bases and J lost 4; bases outside the gene matches: 7. This CDR3 contains 14 residues. In germline, CDR1 is SNHLY, CDR2 FYNNEI. For the CDR3, the DNA is TGTGCCAGCAGCGCACGGACAGGGTCAGAGACCCAGTACTTC. Its translation: CASSARTGSETQYF.

Comments on this clonotype: One end of the junction is discordant with germline, which a read error may explain. V is TRBV7-2 and J is TRBJ1-1; 9 nucleotides match TRBD1. CDR3 length: 14 residues. From germline, CDR1 is SGHTA and CDR2 FQGNSA. The CDR3 loop reads CASRRPGQGTEAFF. In DNA form, the CDR3 reads TGCGCCAGCAGAAGGCCGGGACAGGGCACTGAAGCTTTCTTT. Complete variable domain (other parts from reference TRBV7-2 and TRBJ1-1): GAGVSQSPSNKVTEKGKDVELRCDPISGHTALYWYRQSLGQGLEFLIYFQGNSAPDKSGLPSDRFSAERTGGSVSTLTIQRTQQEDSAVYLCASRRPGQGTEAFFGQGTRLTVV.

In nucleotides, the CDR3 is TGTGCCAGTCGGACGAACAGGGGAGGGACCCAGTACTTC. The encoded protein is CASRTNRGGTQYF. The rearrangement uses TRBV12-3 or TRBV12-4 and TRBJ2-5, with D possibly TRBD1 on 7 matching bases. Trimming removed 9 bases from V and 7 bases from J, with 18 bases in between. The CDR3 contains 13 residues.

As to this clonotype: This may be a read error, as it is one base from a much larger clone. The V and J genes are TRBV10-3 and TRBJ1-4, with D perhaps TRBD1 (5 bases). The CDR3 spans 14 residues. Trimming took off 5 bases at V and 5 bases at J, with 12 bases between the two ends. The V gene's germline CDR1 is ENHRY and CDR2 SYGVKD. As DNA, the CDR3 is TGTGCCATCAGTAACCGGGACTCCAATGAAAAACTGTTTTTT. It codes for CAISNRDSNEKLFF.

A few counts support this clonotype. The rearrangement uses TRBV20-1 and TRBJ1-1; 10 positions match TRBD1. J gave up 9 bases and V 3 bases, and 10 bases lay outside the gene matches. In germline, CDR1 is DFQATT, CDR2 SNEGSKA (reference sequence). The CDR3 loop spans 14 amino acids. In DNA, the CDR3 is TGCAGTGCTAGCCGGCGACAGGGGGCGATCAAAGCTTTCTTT. Translated, it gives CSASRRQGAIKAFF.

In this sample, this clonotype turned up many times. The chain has TRBV20-1 and TRBJ1-2; D uncertain. Trimming stripped 5 bases from V and 4 bases from J, with 20 bases between. The CDR3 contains 15 residues. CDR1 and CDR2 from the germline V gene are DFQATT and SNEGSKA (reference sequence). The CDR3 region has the DNA TGCAGTGCTGCGTTTAGCGGTGTTCGAGTCTATGGCTACACCTTC. Encoded protein: CSAAFSGVRVYGYTF.

This clonotype was seen only a few times. This may come from a read error, since a much larger clone is one base off. As the CDR3 is not closed by the conserved phenylalanine or tryptophan, this likely results from a read error. This chain links TRBV19 with TRBJ1-1; D ambiguous. This CDR3 comprises 13 residues. Looked up from germline, CDR1 is LNHDA and CDR2 is SQIVND (reference sequence). V lost 3 bases and J lost 7, with 12 bases in between. DNA for the CDR3: TGTGCCAGTAGTATCACTGGGTTGGGTGAAGCTTTCCTT. Its translation is CASSITGLGEAFL.